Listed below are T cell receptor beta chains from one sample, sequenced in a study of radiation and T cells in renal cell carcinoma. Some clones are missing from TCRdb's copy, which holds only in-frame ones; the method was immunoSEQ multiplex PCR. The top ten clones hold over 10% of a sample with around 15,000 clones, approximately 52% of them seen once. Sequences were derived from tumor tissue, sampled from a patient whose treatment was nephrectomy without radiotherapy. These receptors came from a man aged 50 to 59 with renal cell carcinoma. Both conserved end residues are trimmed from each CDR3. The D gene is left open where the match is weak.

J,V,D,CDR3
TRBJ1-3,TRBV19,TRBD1,ASSWTGGEDTIY
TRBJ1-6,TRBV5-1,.,ASRGVLNSPLH
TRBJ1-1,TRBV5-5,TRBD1,ASSFEGAWWDTEAF
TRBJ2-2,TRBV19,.,ASSKTAWGELF
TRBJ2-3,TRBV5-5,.,ASSLSGTDTQY
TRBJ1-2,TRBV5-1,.,ASSFGVGNYGYT
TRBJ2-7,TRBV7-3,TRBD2,ASSLTGSSGSYEQY
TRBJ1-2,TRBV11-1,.,ASSLGGAKSGYT
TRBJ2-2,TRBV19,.,ASSTQGLRTGELF
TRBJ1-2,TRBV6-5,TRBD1,ASSPGQAIYGYT
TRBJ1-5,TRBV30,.,AWSARGSNQPQH
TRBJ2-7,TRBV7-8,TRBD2,ASSLLGRGEQY
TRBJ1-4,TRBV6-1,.,ASREAGTNEKLF
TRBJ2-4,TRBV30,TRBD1,AWSIWRQGAGNIQY
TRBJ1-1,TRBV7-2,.,ASSFTGGAEAF
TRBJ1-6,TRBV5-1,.,ASSLDLRSPTVNSPLH
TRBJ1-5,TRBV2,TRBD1,ASSAGGGNQPQH
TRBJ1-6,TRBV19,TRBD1,ASSMEQGAGYNSPLH
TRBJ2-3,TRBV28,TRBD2,ASSPIAGEKADTQY
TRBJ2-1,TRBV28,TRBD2,ASSSSGGINYNEQF
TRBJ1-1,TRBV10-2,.,ASRSAGGGDTEAF
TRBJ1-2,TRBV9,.,ASSTQQDGYT
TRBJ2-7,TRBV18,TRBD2,ASSPRGGQDGYEQY
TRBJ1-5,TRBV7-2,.,ASSLSRDQPQH
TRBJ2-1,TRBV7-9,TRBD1,ASSLLRIRQGNSYNEQF
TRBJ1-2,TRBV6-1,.,ASVPPGQLYGYT
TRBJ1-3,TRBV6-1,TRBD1,ASREDRAGNTIY
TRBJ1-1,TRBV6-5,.,ASSYSAGIEAF
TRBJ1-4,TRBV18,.,ASSPSQGEKLF